This TCR beta chain was retrieved from a study of blood T cell repertoires in COVID-19 (dated by TCRdb to the early 2020s). General notes on the study: Collaborator samples came from the United States, Italy and Spain and covered acute and convalescent phases of COVID-19. The repertoires were made available in a free public database intended to serve as a resource for research on the immune response to SARS-CoV-2. The material from the prospective study consisted of cDNA or gDNA derived from T cells, B-cell-depleted T cells, or PBMCs. Where available, HLA class I and class II types were taken from metadata supplied by the sample provider and were not determined by assay-based typing. A de-identified subject ID, COVID-19 status, age in years and sex were almost always included in the sample metadata. Subjects who had been exposed to COVID-19, were actively infected with it, or had recovered from it provided the deeply sampled blood TCRbeta repertoires that made up the dataset. Samples came from the ongoing ImmuneRACE study (first 160 participants) plus 1,254 subjects from 6 global collaborators. Beyond this particular receptor, the publication reports: Clinical and demographic metadata were provided uncurated, with the amount varying by source and participant.

This clone appeared a single time. Its target antigen remains unknown. Base qualities are missing; no much larger clone stands one base away. TCRbeta CDR3 regions were amplified from genomic DNA by means of the immunoSEQ Assay, a bias-controlled multiplex PCR. Per the authors' processing: Nucleated cell counts per sample were estimated from amplification of reference gene primers within the assay. To quantify the absolute abundance of each unique TCRbeta CDR3 rearrangement, sequence reads were collapsed and filtered. For each sample, productive Simpson clonality was calculated by taking the square root of Simpson's diversity index across productive rearrangements. Sourced from immuneACCESS, this table was stored by TCRdb with only in-frame sequences that have V and J called. A share of the clones is absent; for the studies checked, an unresolved V gene accounts for under half, and the remainder has no known explanation. The DNA was the basis for D and trimming; V, J and clone size are from that table. A total of some 170,000 clones appear in this sample, 65% to 90% of them only once. Nearly 15% of the sample belongs to the ten largest clones.

The CDR3, cysteine through phenylalanine, is 13 amino acids long. This entry keeps only the CDR3 DNA: 39 bases, framed from base 1. Trimming at the junction amounts to 9 bases on V and 2 bases on J, and the germline ends lie 14 bases apart. CDR1 SNHLY and CDR2 FYNNEI are derived from the germline V gene. Participants in the prospective study were enrolled through a virtual design, were aged roughly 18 to 100 years, and lived in roughly 24 United States geographic areas. In the prospective study, participants were assigned to cohorts based on the clinical history participants reported in a screening survey and a study questionnaire. ImmuneRACE Cohort 3 recovered participants were defined by two consecutive negative NP/OP PCR tests, healthcare professional clearance, or symptom resolution. In the prospective study, whole blood, serum and a nasopharyngeal or oropharyngeal swab were collected from each participant by mobile phlebotomists. Participants in the prospective study had the option to provide additional blood draws and questionnaires over an approximately two-month period. Before DNA extraction, prospective study blood samples were shipped either frozen or at room temperature.

The clonotype originates from a man aged 50 or older who had recovered from COVID-19. Sequencing was done on a sample of PBMCs or T cells enriched from blood (not recorded which). The chain uses TRBV2 and TRBJ2-7, and TRBD2 may be the D gene, going by 6 matching bases. The CDR3 corresponds to CASFPGLTYEQYF. The nucleotide sequence reads TGTGCCAGTTTTCCGGGACTGACCTACGAGCAGTACTTC.